The next 29 T cell receptor beta chains were all read from a single sample in a study of Ad26.COV2.S vaccination and SARS-CoV-2 variants. Clones were read by immunoSEQ multiplex PCR, and TCRdb kept only the in-frame ones, dropping some. The sample yields roughly 180,000 clones, roughly nine tenths seen once. Sequencing was performed on peripheral blood, taken after recovery from COVID-19. Receptors originate from a human donor who had recovered from COVID-19.

This chain links TRBV19 with TRBJ2-3; D remains ambiguous. The ends were cut back, 5 bases at V and 4 bases at J, with 7 bases in the middle. Germline-derived CDR1 and CDR2 are LNHDA and SQIVND (reference sequence). CDR3 size: 12 residues. In DNA form, the CDR3 reads TGTGCCAGTAGTTTAGTTGCAGATACGCAGTATTTT. Translating it yields CASSLVADTQYF.

This sequence joins TRBV3-1 (or the pseudogene TRBV3-2) and TRBJ2-7, with a possible D match to TRBD1 (6 bases). V gave up 4 bases and J gave up 5 bases, with 18 bases separating them. The CDR3 consists of 15 residues. Germline V gene lookup returns CDR1 LGHDT and CDR2 YNNKEL (reference sequence). As DNA, the CDR3 is TGTGCCAGCAGCCCGTGGAAGGGACATAGCAACGAGCAGTACTTC. Protein sequence: CASSPWKGHSNEQYF.

The chain combines TRBV7-2 with TRBJ2-1; 15 bases map to TRBD2. The CDR3 is 17 amino acids. J gave up 4 bases and V 4 bases, and 5 bases lay outside the gene matches. In germline, CDR1 is SGHTA, CDR2 FQGNSA. The DNA of the CDR3 is TGTGCCAGCAGCTCCCCGGGACTAGCGGGAGGTTACAATGAGCAGTTCTTC. Its protein is CASSSPGLAGGYNEQFF.

The chain has TRBV4-1 and TRBJ1-1; D possibly corresponds to TRBD1 (5 bases). Germline CDR1 MGHRA, CDR2 YSYEKL. The CDR3 is 12 amino acids. Trimming took 1 base from V and 7 from J, leaving 7 bases between them. CDR3 in DNA: TGCGCCAGCAGCCAAGGACAGTATGAAGCTTTCTTT. Amino acid sequence: CASSQGQYEAFF.

The chain carries TRBV3-1 (or the pseudogene TRBV3-2) and TRBJ2-5; the D gene could be TRBD1 or TRBD2 (5 bases each). The CDR3 loop spans 17 amino acids. CDR1 is LGHDT, CDR2 YNNKEL, per germline (reference sequence). Trimming stripped 1 base from V and 5 bases from J, with 20 bases between. The CDR3 sequence: CASSQGRGIRGVETQYF. Here the CDR3 DNA reads TGTGCCAGCAGCCAAGGCCGGGGCATCCGAGGGGTTGAGACCCAGTACTTC.

This clone was recorded once. J is TRBJ2-7 and V is TRBV10-3, with D maybe TRBD1 (7 bases). The CDR3 has 12 amino acids. Trimming shortened V by 6 bases and J by 3 bases, and 9 bases separated the two germline ends. Germline V gene sequence: CDR1 ENHRY, CDR2 SYGVKD. CDR3 DNA: TGTGCCATCAGGCGGGACAGCTACGAGCAGTACTTC. It yields the protein CAIRRDSYEQYF.

This chain connects TRBV25-1 to TRBJ2-7, with 10 bases that match TRBD1. Germline lookup yields CDR1 MGHDK and CDR2 SYGVNS. Trimming took 3 bases from V and 1 from J; bases not matched to a gene: 3. CDR3 size: 15 residues. The CDR3 DNA follows: TGTGCCAGCAGTGATGAGGACAGGGGGTCCTACGAGCAGTACTTC. It yields the protein CASSDEDRGSYEQYF.

V usage is TRBV19 and J usage is TRBJ2-1; 16 bases map to TRBD2. V lost 5 bases, J lost 7 bases, and 8 bases stayed unmatched. CDR3 length: 17 amino acids. The V gene's germline CDR1 is LNHDA and CDR2 SQIVND (reference sequence). The CDR3 here is CASSVGLAGGPGNEQFF. The CDR3 DNA is TGTGCCAGTAGTGTGGGACTAGCGGGGGGGCCCGGTAATGAGCAGTTCTTC.

V usage is TRBV28 and J usage is TRBJ2-5; 9 bases align to TRBD1. This CDR3 comprises 15 residues. V gave up 7 bases and J gave up 5 bases; unmatched junction bases: 11. From germline, CDR1 is MDHEN and CDR2 SYDVKM. CDR3 nucleotides: TGTGCCAGCACGAGACAGGGGGTGGGTTCGGAGACCCAGTACTTC. Amino acids: CASTRQGVGSETQYF.

The chain combines TRBV4-2 with TRBJ2-1; the match to TRBD2 covers 13 bases. Germline CDR1 reads LGHNA; CDR2 reads YNFKEQ. The CDR3 is 16 residues long. The trim removed 5 bases at V and 8 bases at J, leaving 9 bases unmatched. Here the CDR3 DNA reads TGTGCCAGCAGCTACGGAACTAGCGGGGGGGCCCATGAGCAGTTCTTC. It is translated as CASSYGTSGGAHEQFF.

V gene TRBV28 combines with J gene TRBJ1-2, with a tentative D call TRBD1 (5 bases). Germline lookup yields CDR1 MDHEN and CDR2 SYDVKM. The CDR3 totals 15 residues. With 3 bases removed from V and 0 bases from J, the gap between germline ends came to 11 bases. The CDR3 sequence is CASSFDRPPNYGYTF. In DNA, the CDR3 is TGTGCCAGCAGTTTTGACAGACCTCCTAACTATGGCTACACCTTC.

J is TRBJ2-7 and V is TRBV10-3; 12 bases are shared with TRBD2. Trimming took 6 bases from V and 7 from J; bases not matched to a gene: 7. This CDR3 is built from 14 residues. Germline V gene data show CDR1 as ENHRY and CDR2 as SYGVKD. The CDR3 region has the DNA TGTGCCATCAGCTCTAGCGGGGGGGCCGGGGAGCAGTACTTC. It yields the protein CAISSSGGAGEQYF.

The V gene is TRBV2, the J gene TRBJ2-1; 10 bases map to TRBD1. Trimming took 7 bases from V and 2 from J; bases not matched to a gene: 5. Per germline, CDR1 SNHLY and CDR2 FYNNEI. The CDR3 is 15 residues long. The CDR3 loop is CASIPDRGAYNEQFF. The CDR3 nucleotides read TGTGCCAGCATCCCGGACAGGGGGGCCTACAATGAGCAGTTCTTC.

J is TRBJ1-2 and V is TRBV7-2; the D gene is possibly TRBD1 (5 bases). This CDR3 has 14 residues. V shed 3 bases and J shed 5 bases, with 13 bases lying between them. The germline V gene encodes CDR1 SGHTA and CDR2 FQGNSA. CDR3 amino acids: CASSLFQGGYGYTF. CDR3 coding DNA: TGTGCCAGCAGCTTGTTCCAGGGAGGGTATGGCTACACCTTC.

V and J are TRBV10-3 and TRBJ1-3; D is undetermined. This CDR3 contains 14 residues. Germline CDR1 is ENHRY and CDR2 is SYGVKD. V shed 3 bases and J shed 0 bases, with 6 bases lying between them. CDR3 sequence (DNA): TGTGCCATCAGTGAAGACGGCTCTGGAAACACCATATATTTT. Its translation is CAISEDGSGNTIYF.

The chain is built from TRBV7-2 and TRBJ1-3; D gene uncertain. Germline assignment: CDR1 SGHTA and CDR2 FQGNSA. V was pared by 0 bases and J by 4 bases, with 10 bases between. This CDR3 is built from 15 residues. In DNA form, the CDR3 reads TGTGCCAGCAGCTTAGCAGGGATCTTAGGAAACACCATATATTTT. This codes for CASSLAGILGNTIYF.

The chain couples TRBV5-4 to TRBJ2-1, with 8 bases fitting TRBD2. With 4 bases clipped from V and 2 bases from J, the junction kept 11 bases outside the gene matches. This CDR3 contains 17 residues. The germline CDR1 and CDR2 sequences are SGHNT and YYREEE (reference sequence). CDR3 bases: TGTGCCAGCAGCGCCGCTGGCGGGAGGAAAACCTACAATGAGCAGTTCTTC. It is translated as CASSAAGGRKTYNEQFF.

This clone was detected only a few times. V and J are TRBV5-4 and TRBJ2-1; 12 bases are shared with TRBD2. The CDR3 loop spans 14 amino acids. V dropped 6 bases and J dropped 9; count of bases not matched to a gene: 7. Germline V gives CDR1 SGHNT, CDR2 YYREEE (reference sequence). The CDR3 loop is CASTPQTSGGEQFF. Written as DNA, the CDR3 is TGTGCCAGCACCCCGCAGACTAGCGGGGGTGAGCAGTTCTTC. Supplemented by reference TRBV5-4 and TRBJ2-1, the full variable domain reads ETGVTQSPTHLIKTRGQQVTLRCSSQSGHNTVSWYQQALGQGPQFIFQYYREEENGRGNFPPRFSGLQFPNYSSELNVNALELDDSALYLCASTPQTSGGEQFFGPGTRLTVL.

CDR3: CASSQAFYGYTF. CDR3 nucleotide sequence: TGCGCCAGCAGCCAGGCCTTCTATGGCTACACCTTC. The rearrangement joins TRBV5-1 to TRBJ1-2; D unclear. With 4 bases removed from V and 4 bases from J, the gap between germline ends came to 8 bases. This CDR3 region has 12 residues. Germline V gene lookup returns CDR1 SGHRS and CDR2 YFSETQ.

This clone was seen only a few times. The chain links TRBV2 to TRBJ1-3; D gene uncertain. This CDR3 comprises 15 residues. Trimming removed 2 bases at V and 4 bases at J, with 12 bases between. CDR1 is SNHLY and CDR2 is FYNNEI in the germline V gene. CDR3 loop: CASSELGIGGNTIYF. In nucleotides, the CDR3 is TGTGCCAGCAGTGAACTGGGTATTGGAGGAAACACCATATATTTT.

The chain combines TRBV24-1 with TRBJ2-2, with D uncertain. Between the trimmed V and J ends, which lost 3 bases and 5 bases, there was a span of 6 bases. The CDR3 has 13 amino acids. Germline V lookup: CDR1 KGHDR, CDR2 SFDVKD. As DNA, the CDR3 is TGTGCCACCAGTGATCGCGCTACCGGGGAGCTGTTTTTT. It codes for CATSDRATGELFF.

This clone was observed a handful of times. The chain couples TRBV19 to TRBJ1-5; tentatively, D is TRBD1 (6 bases). Germline assignment: CDR1 LNHDA and CDR2 SQIVND (reference sequence). Trimming took 0 bases from V and 7 from J, leaving 10 bases between them. The CDR3 sequence is 14 residues long. CDR3 coding DNA: TGTGCCAGTAGTATAGAAGGGGGGGGGCAGCCCCAGCATTTT. It translates to CASSIEGGGQPQHF.

The chain uses TRBV3-1 (or the pseudogene TRBV3-2) and TRBJ2-1; 12 nucleotides line up with TRBD2. Germline V gene sequence: CDR1 LGHDT, CDR2 YNNKEL (reference sequence). This CDR3 region has 14 residues. Trimming cost V 5 bases and J 7 bases; bases outside gene matches: 3. CDR3 in amino acids: CASSGLAGTNEQFF. The CDR3 DNA is TGTGCCAGCAGCGGACTAGCGGGAACGAATGAGCAGTTCTTC.

This chain links TRBV11-2 with TRBJ2-5; D could derive from TRBD1 or TRBD2 (5 bases each). This CDR3 region has 13 residues. V was trimmed by 8 bases and J by 1 base, leaving 11 bases between them. Germline CDR1 is SGHAT and CDR2 is FQNNGV. CDR3 sequence reads: CASGGEFQETQYF. Written as DNA, the CDR3 is TGTGCCAGCGGGGGAGAATTCCAAGAGACCCAGTACTTC. The whole variable domain, remainder taken from reference TRBV11-2 and TRBJ2-5, is EAGVAQSPRYKIIEKRQSVAFWCNPISGHATLYWYQQILGQGPKLLIQFQNNGVVDDSQLPKDRFSAERLKGVDSTLKIQPAKLEDSAVYLCASGGEFQETQYFGPGTRLLVL.

The chain uses TRBV10-3 and TRBJ1-1; no clear D. The CDR3 runs to 13 residues. Trimming took 3 bases from V and 1 from J, leaving 6 bases between them. The germline gives CDR1 ENHRY, CDR2 SYGVKD. CDR3 protein: CAISEEGNTEAFF. CDR3 coding DNA: TGTGCCATCAGTGAAGAGGGGAACACTGAAGCTTTCTTT.

The chain recombines TRBV27 with TRBJ1-1; tentative D call: TRBD1 (5 bases). The ends were cut back, 6 bases at V and 6 bases at J, with 14 bases in the middle. In germline, CDR1 is MNHEY, CDR2 SMNVEV (reference sequence). This CDR3 contains 13 residues. CDR3 amino acids: CASSSGGDPEAFF. CDR3 nucleotides: TGTGCCAGCAGCTCGGGGGGGGACCCTGAAGCTTTCTTT.

CDR3 nucleotide sequence: TGTGCCAGTAACCACCCAGGAGAGGGCAATCAGCCCCAGCATTTT. Its protein is CASNHPGEGNQPQHF. The rearrangement links TRBV19 to TRBJ1-5; no firm D call. Trimming removed 7 bases at V and 2 bases at J, with 15 bases between. The germline V gene encodes CDR1 LNHDA and CDR2 SQIVND (reference sequence). CDR3 length: 15 residues.

The chain's CDR3 is CASSPLEGSYNEQFF. The CDR3 DNA follows: TGTGCCAGCAGCCCCCTAGAGGGGAGCTACAATGAGCAGTTCTTC. The gene calls are TRBV5-6 and TRBJ2-1; either TRBD1 or TRBD2 may fit D (5 bases each). The V gene's germline CDR1 is SGHDT and CDR2 YYEEEE. There are 15 residues in the CDR3. The V end lost 4 bases, the J end lost 3 bases, and 14 bases lay between the germline ends.

The CDR3 DNA is TGTGCCAGCAGCCCTACCTTAATTCTAGCGGGCGACACAGATACGCAGTATTTT. This gives the protein CASSPTLILAGDTDTQYF. V and J are TRBV5-6 and TRBJ2-3; 8 bases are a match to TRBD2. This CDR3 region has 18 residues. CDR1 and CDR2 from the germline V gene are SGHDT and YYEEEE. The trim removed 4 bases at V and 2 bases at J, leaving 15 bases unmatched.